The T cell receptor (beta chain) under discussion was sequenced for a study of blood T cell repertoires in COVID-19. Overall study: COVID-19 samples from acute and convalescent phases originated in the United States, Italy and Spain.

The CDR3 length is 13 residues. Trimming cost V 4 bases and J 6 bases; bases outside gene matches: 6. Germline V gene data show CDR1 as SGDLS and CDR2 as YYNGEE. TCRdb's copy holds only in-frame clones and misses some; the assay was immunoSEQ multiplex PCR. The table records about 120,000 clones, more than 70% of them present only once. Input material: peripheral blood. The source is a man of 80 years or more with active or convalescent COVID-19. The chain couples TRBV9 to TRBJ1-2; 7 nucleotides align to TRBD1. Here the CDR3 reads CASSSGGGDGYTF. Here the CDR3 DNA reads TGTGCCAGCAGCTCAGGGGGAGGCGATGGCTACACCTTC.